This T cell receptor (beta chain) was identified during a study of blood T cell repertoires in COVID-19. Study-wide background: The analysed material was cDNA or gDNA that came from T cells, B-cell-depleted T cells, or PBMCs.

It was during active infection that Seattle patients were enrolled and then longitudinally followed. The CDR3 length is 16 residues. In the original workflow: Quantification of nucleated cells was approximated via reference gene primer amplification. Profiling relied on immunoSEQ multiplex PCR, and the TCRdb table lists in-frame clones only, not all of them. Clone size and the V and J calls come from that table; the DNA yielded D and trimming. Here the sample spans approximately 270,000 clones, 88% being singletons. Material: peripheral blood. The chain uses TRBV21-1 and TRBJ2-1; the DNA was not used to check the table's D call, TRBD2. TRBV21-1 is recorded as a pseudogene. The sequence was collected from a woman in her 30s with COVID-19, enrolled during active disease. CDR3 nucleotide sequence: TGTGCCAGCAGCAAAGTCACCAGCGGGGGGAGGGATGAGCAGTTCTTC. It yields the protein CASSKVTSGGRDEQFF.